This paragraph covers one TCR beta chain sequence. Assay: immunoSEQ multiplex PCR; the TCRdb copy retains only in-frame clones and omits some. The data contain hundreds of thousands of clones, roughly 86% of them singletons. The sample originates from a study of blood T cell repertoires in COVID-19. Trimming took 6 bases from V and 4 from J; bases not matched to a gene: 12. Germline loops: CDR1 SGHRS, CDR2 YFSETQ. The length of the CDR3 is 16 residues. This TCR derives from a woman aged 25-40 years who had recovered from COVID-19. This chain uses TRBV5-1 with TRBJ1-3; 8 bases map to TRBD1. The sample was PBMCs or T cells enriched from blood (not recorded which). The CDR3 region has the DNA TGCGCCAGCACCCAACAGGGGGTCGCGGCGGGAAACACCATATATTTT. It translates to CASTQQGVAAGNTIYF.